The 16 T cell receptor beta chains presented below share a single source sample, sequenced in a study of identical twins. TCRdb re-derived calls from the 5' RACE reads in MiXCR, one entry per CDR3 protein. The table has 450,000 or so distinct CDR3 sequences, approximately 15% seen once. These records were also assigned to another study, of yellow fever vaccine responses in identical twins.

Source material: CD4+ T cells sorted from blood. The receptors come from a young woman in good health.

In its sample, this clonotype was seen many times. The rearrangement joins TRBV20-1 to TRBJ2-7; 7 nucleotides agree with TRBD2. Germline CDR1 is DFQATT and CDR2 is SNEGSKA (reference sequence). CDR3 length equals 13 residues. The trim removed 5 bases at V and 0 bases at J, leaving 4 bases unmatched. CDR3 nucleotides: TGCAGTGCTCCCGGGACTAACTCCTACGAGCAGTACTTC. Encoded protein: CSAPGTNSYEQYF.

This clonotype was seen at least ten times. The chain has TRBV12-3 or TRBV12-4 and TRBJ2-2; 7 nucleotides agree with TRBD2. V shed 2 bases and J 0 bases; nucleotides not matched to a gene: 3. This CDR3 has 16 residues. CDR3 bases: TGTGCCAGCAGTTTATCTAGCGGACCGAACACCGGGGAGCTGTTTTTT. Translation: CASSLSSGPNTGELFF.

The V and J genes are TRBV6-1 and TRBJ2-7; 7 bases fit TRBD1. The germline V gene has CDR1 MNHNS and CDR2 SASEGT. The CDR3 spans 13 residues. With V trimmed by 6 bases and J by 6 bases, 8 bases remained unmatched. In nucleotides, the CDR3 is TGTGCCAGCAGCAGACTGACAGGGAGCGAGCAGTACTTC. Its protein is CASSRLTGSEQYF.

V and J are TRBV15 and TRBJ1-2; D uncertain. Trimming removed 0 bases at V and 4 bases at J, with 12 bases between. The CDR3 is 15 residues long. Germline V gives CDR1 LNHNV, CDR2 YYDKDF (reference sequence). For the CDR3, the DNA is TGTGCCACCAGCAGAGAGGCGGCACCGATCTATGGCTACACCTTC. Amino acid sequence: CATSREAAPIYGYTF.

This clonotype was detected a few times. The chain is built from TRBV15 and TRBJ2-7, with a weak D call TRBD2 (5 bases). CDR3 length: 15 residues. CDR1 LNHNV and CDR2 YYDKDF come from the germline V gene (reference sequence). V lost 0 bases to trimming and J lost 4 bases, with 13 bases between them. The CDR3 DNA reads TGTGCCACCAGCAGAGAAACCGGGGTTAGATACGAGCAGTACTTC. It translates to CATSRETGVRYEQYF.

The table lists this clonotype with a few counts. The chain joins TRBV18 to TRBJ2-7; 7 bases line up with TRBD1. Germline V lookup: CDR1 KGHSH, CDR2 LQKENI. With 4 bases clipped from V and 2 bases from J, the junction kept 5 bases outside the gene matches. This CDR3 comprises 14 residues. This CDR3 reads CASSREGATYEQYF. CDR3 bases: TGTGCCAGCTCACGAGAGGGGGCAACCTACGAGCAGTACTTC. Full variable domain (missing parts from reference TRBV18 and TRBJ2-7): NAGVMQNPRHLVRRRGQEARLRCSPMKGHSHVYWYRQLPEEGLKFMVYLQKENIIDESGMPKERFSAEFPKEGPSILRIQQVVRGDSAAYFCASSREGATYEQYFGPGTRLTVT.

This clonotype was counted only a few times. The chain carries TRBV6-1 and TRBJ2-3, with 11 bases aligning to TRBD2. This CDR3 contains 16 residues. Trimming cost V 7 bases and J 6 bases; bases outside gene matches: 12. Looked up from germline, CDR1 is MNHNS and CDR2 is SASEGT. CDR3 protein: CASNIAGGRFWDTQYF. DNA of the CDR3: TGTGCCAGCAATATAGCGGGGGGGCGTTTCTGGGATACGCAGTATTTT.

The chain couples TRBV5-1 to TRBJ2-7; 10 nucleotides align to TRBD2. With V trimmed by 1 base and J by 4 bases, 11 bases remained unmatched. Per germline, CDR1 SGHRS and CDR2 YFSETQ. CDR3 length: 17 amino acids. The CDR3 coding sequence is TGCGCCAGCAGCTTGACTAGCGGGGTACCTAGATGGTACGAGCAGTACTTC. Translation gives CASSLTSGVPRWYEQYF.

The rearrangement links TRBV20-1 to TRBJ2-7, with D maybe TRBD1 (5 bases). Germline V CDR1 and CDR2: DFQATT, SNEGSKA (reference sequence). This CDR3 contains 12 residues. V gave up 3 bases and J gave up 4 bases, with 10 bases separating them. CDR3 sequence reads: CSASLGQYEQYF. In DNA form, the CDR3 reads TGCAGTGCTAGCCTCGGACAATACGAGCAGTACTTC.

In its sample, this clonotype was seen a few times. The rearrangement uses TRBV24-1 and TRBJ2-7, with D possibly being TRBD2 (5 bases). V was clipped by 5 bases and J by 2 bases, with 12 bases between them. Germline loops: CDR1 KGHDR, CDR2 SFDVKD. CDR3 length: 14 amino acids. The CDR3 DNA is TGTGCCACCAGTGCACGTGGGAGCGCCTACGAGCAGTACTTC. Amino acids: CATSARGSAYEQYF.

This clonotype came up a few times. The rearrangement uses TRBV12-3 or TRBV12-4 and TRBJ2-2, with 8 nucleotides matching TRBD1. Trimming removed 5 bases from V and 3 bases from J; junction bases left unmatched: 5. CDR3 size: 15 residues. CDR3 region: CASSGDRRDTGELFF. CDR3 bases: TGTGCCAGCAGTGGGGACAGGCGAGACACCGGGGAGCTGTTTTTT.

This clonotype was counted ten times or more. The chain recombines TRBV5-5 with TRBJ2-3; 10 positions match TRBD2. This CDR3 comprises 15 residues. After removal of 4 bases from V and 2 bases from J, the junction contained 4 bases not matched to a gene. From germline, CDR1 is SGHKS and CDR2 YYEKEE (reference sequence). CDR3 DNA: TGTGCCAGCAGCCGAACTAGCGGGGCCACAGATACGCAGTATTTT. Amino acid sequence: CASSRTSGATDTQYF.

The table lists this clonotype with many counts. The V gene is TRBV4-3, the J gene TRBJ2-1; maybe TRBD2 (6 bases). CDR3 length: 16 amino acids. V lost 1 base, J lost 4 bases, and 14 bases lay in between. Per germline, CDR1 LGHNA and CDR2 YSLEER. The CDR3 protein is CASSQVPGRGYNEQFF. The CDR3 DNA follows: TGCGCCAGCAGCCAAGTCCCGGGACGGGGGTACAATGAGCAGTTCTTC.

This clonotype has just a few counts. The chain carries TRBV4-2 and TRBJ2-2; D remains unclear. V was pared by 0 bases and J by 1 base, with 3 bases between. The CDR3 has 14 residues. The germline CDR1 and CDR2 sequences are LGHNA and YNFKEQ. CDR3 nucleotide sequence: TGTGCCAGCAGCCAAGAACAGAACACCGGGGAGCTGTTTTTT. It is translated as CASSQEQNTGELFF.

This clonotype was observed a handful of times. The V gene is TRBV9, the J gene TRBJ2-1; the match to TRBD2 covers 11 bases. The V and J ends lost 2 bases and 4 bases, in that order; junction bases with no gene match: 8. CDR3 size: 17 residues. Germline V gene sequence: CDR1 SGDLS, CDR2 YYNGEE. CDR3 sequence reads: CASSVSLAGGPYNEQFF. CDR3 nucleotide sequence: TGTGCCAGCAGCGTCTCTCTAGCGGGAGGCCCTTACAATGAGCAGTTCTTC. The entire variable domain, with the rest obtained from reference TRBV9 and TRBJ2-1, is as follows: DSGVTQTPKHLITATGQRVTLRCSPRSGDLSVYWYQQSLDQGLQFLIQYYNGEERAKGNILERFSAQQFPDLHSELNLSSLELGDSALYFCASSVSLAGGPYNEQFFGPGTRLTVL.

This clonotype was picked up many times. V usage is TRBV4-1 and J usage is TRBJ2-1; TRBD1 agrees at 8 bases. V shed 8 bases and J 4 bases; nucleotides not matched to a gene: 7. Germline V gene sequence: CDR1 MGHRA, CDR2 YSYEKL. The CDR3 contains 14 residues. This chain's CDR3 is CASGSGTGYNEQFF. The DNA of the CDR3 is TGCGCCAGCGGCTCCGGGACAGGATACAATGAGCAGTTCTTC.